The rows below give T cell receptor beta chains drawn from one sample of a study of shared clonotypes between healthy human individuals. Generated by immunoSEQ multiplex PCR, the TCRdb table keeps only in-frame clones and is missing some. The sample holds around 510,000 clones, approximately 94% seen once. Specimen: naive CD4+ T cells sorted from blood. These TCRs come from a woman aged 25-40 years in good health. The CDR3 runs from the conserved cysteine through the conserved F or W. The D gene is left open where the match is weak. Not every row has a clone size; where given, it reads once, few, many or a size class.

abundance	d_gene	v_gene	j_gene	CDR3aa	CDR3nt
.	TRBD1	TRBV23-1	TRBJ1-5	CASSQSGDRVNQPQHF	TGCGCCAGCAGTCAATCAGGAGACAGGGTTAATCAGCCCCAGCATTTT
.	TRBD2	TRBV4-1	TRBJ2-1	CASSQDLLAGVTEQFF	TGCGCCAGCAGCCAAGATCTACTAGCGGGAGTTACTGAGCAGTTCTTC
.	TRBD2	TRBV5-1	TRBJ2-7	CASSLGLAGVHEQYF	TGCGCCAGCAGCTTGGGACTAGCGGGAGTCCACGAGCAGTACTTC
.	.	TRBV28	TRBJ2-6	CASSLSSGGSSGANVLTF	TGTGCCAGCAGTTTATCCTCGGGGGGCTCCTCTGGGGCCAACGTCCTGACTTTC
.	.	TRBV5-1	TRBJ1-4	CASRYTGLSNEKLFF	TGCGCCAGCAGATATACAGGGCTTTCTAATGAAAAACTGTTTTTT
.	TRBD2	TRBV6-7	TRBJ2-7	CASSYGGRAVGYEQYF	TGTGCCAGCAGTTACGGCGGGAGGGCCGTCGGCTACGAGCAGTACTTC
.	.	TRBV5-1	TRBJ2-7	CASSLGQASSYEQYF	TGCGCCAGCAGCTTGGGACAGGCGAGCTCCTACGAGCAGTACTTC
.	.	TRBV10-2	TRBJ2-3	CASSKGGLTTDTQYF	TGCGCCAGCAGTAAAGGCGGATTGACCACAGATACGCAGTATTTT
once	.	TRBV5-6	TRBJ1-4	CASSPWGNEKLFF	TGTGCCAGCAGCCCCTGGGGGAATGAAAAACTGTTTTTT
.	TRBD2	TRBV2	TRBJ2-7	CASESPGASDSGSHEQYF	TGTGCCAGCGAGAGCCCAGGGGCAAGTGATAGCGGGAGCCACGAGCAGTACTTC
.	TRBD1	TRBV11-2	TRBJ1-1	CASSIRQGGLGTEAFF	TGTGCCAGCAGCATCAGACAGGGGGGATTAGGCACTGAAGCTTTCTTT
.	TRBD1	TRBV5-1	TRBJ2-5	CASSLVGTDRGFQETQYF	TGCGCCAGCAGCTTGGTTGGGACGGACAGGGGGTTCCAAGAGACCCAGTACTTC
.	TRBD1	TRBV7-6	TRBJ2-3	CASSFRTGETDTQYF	TGTGCCAGCAGCTTCCGGACAGGGGAGACAGATACGCAGTATTTT
.	.	TRBV21-1	TRBJ2-1	CASSFWGNEQFF	TGTGCCAGCAGCTTTTGGGGCAATGAGCAGTTCTTC
.	TRBD2	TRBV7-2	TRBJ2-1	CASSSQLAVRVSYNEQFF	TGTGCCAGCAGCTCCCAACTAGCGGTAAGGGTCTCCTACAATGAGCAGTTCTTC
once	.	TRBV19	TRBJ2-7	CASSAPGSYEQYF	TGTGCCAGTAGTGCCCCCGGCTCCTACGAGCAGTACTTC
.	TRBD2	TRBV28	TRBJ2-2	CASSKGQGGKAGELFF	TGTGCCAGCAGCAAAGGCCAGGGAGGGAAGGCCGGGGAGCTGTTTTTT
.	.	TRBV28	TRBJ2-1	CASSPGITYNEQFF	TGTGCCAGCAGTCCGGGAATCACCTACAATGAGCAGTTCTTC
.	.	TRBV27	TRBJ1-5	CASSLRQDNQPQHF	TGTGCCAGCAGTTTGAGGCAGGATAATCAGCCCCAGCATTTT
once	.	TRBV4-1	TRBJ2-7	CASSVTSGYEQYF	TGCGCCAGCAGCGTGACTAGTGGATACGAGCAGTACTTC
once	TRBD1	TRBV5-1	TRBJ1-2	CASSSAGQGINYGYTF	TGCGCCAGCAGCTCGGCCGGACAGGGAATTAACTATGGCTACACCTTC
.	.	TRBV19	TRBJ2-2	CASSIVVTGTRELFF	TGTGCCAGTAGTATCGTCGTTACGGGAACCCGGGAGCTGTTTTTT
.	.	TRBV28	TRBJ1-5	CASSLWGQPQHF	TGTGCCAGCAGTTTATGGGGTCAGCCCCAGCATTTT
once	TRBD1	TRBV28	TRBJ2-7	CASSPGTDLYEQYF	TGTGCCAGCAGTCCCGGGACAGATCTCTACGAGCAGTACTTC
.	.	TRBV19	TRBJ1-3	CASSRGLGSGNTIYF	TGTGCCAGTAGTAGAGGACTGGGGTCTGGAAACACCATATATTTT
.	TRBD2	TRBV6-4	TRBJ2-1	CASSRLAVTDEQFF	TGTGCCAGCAGCAGACTAGCGGTTACAGATGAGCAGTTCTTC
.	.	TRBV6-1	TRBJ1-5	CASMFRGNQPQHF	TGTGCCAGCATGTTTAGAGGCAATCAGCCCCAGCATTTT
once	.	TRBV10-1	TRBJ1-3	CASSESSRTQENTIYF	TGCGCCAGCAGTGAGTCGTCAAGGACACAAGAAAACACCATATATTTT
.	.	TRBV10-2	TRBJ2-5	CASSEGFLFAQETQYF	TGCGCCAGCAGTGAGGGGTTCCTTTTCGCACAAGAGACCCAGTACTTC
.	.	TRBV29-1	TRBJ2-5	CSVEGGDSKETQYF	TGCAGCGTTGAGGGGGGGGACAGTAAGGAGACCCAGTACTTC
.	TRBD1	TRBV6-5	TRBJ2-7	CASSYSATGEWEQYF	TGTGCCAGCAGTTACTCCGCGACAGGGGAGTGGGAGCAGTACTTC
.	.	TRBV28	TRBJ1-5	CASSFPGGLRYSNQPQHF	TGTGCCAGCAGTTTCCCGGGGGGACTTCGTTATAGCAATCAGCCCCAGCATTTT
.	.	TRBV6-5	TRBJ2-1	CASRQYNEQFF	TGTGCCAGCAGACAGTACAATGAGCAGTTCTTC
.	.	TRBV5-1	TRBJ2-4	CASSLREGGGAKNIQYF	TGCGCCAGCAGCCTCAGGGAGGGAGGGGGAGCCAAAAACATTCAGTACTTC
.	.	TRBV28	TRBJ2-1	CASSTNLAARKEFF	TGTGCCAGCAGTACGAATCTTGCTGCAAGAAAAGAGTTCTTC
.	TRBD2	TRBV5-4	TRBJ2-7	CASSTTSDPYEQYF	TGTGCCAGCAGCACGACTAGCGACCCCTACGAGCAGTACTTC
.	TRBD2	TRBV2	TRBJ2-1	CASRSAGAANEQFF	TGTGCCAGCAGGTCAGCGGGGGCGGCCAATGAGCAGTTCTTC
.	.	TRBV29-1	TRBJ2-7	CSVAGVYEQYF	TGCAGCGTTGCTGGGGTCTACGAGCAGTACTTC
.	TRBD1	TRBV11-2	TRBJ2-1	CASSLGQPSVEEQFF	TGTGCCAGCAGCTTGGGACAGCCAAGCGTGGAGGAGCAGTTCTTC
once	TRBD2	TRBV15	TRBJ2-1	CATSSGGLAGILYNEQFF	TGTGCCACCAGCAGTGGCGGACTAGCGGGGATACTCTACAATGAGCAGTTCTTC
once	.	TRBV5-1	TRBJ2-7	CASSLERGGSYEQYF	TGCGCCAGCAGCTTGGAGCGTGGAGGGTCCTACGAGCAGTACTTC
.	.	TRBV30	TRBJ1-1	CAWMGAFYMNTEAFF	TGTGCCTGGATGGGGGCATTCTACATGAACACTGAAGCTTTCTTT
once	.	TRBV7-3	TRBJ1-1	CASSLTGAQSRGTEAFF	TGTGCCAGCAGCTTAACGGGGGCCCAATCCCGGGGCACTGAAGCTTTCTTT
.	TRBD1	TRBV2	TRBJ2-1	CASSLDRGRNNEQFF	TGTGCCAGCAGTCTGGACAGGGGGCGGAACAATGAGCAGTTCTTC
once	.	TRBV10-3	TRBJ2-3	CAIKGGSTDTQYF	TGTGCCATCAAGGGCGGGAGCACAGATACGCAGTATTTT
few	.	TRBV18	TRBJ1-2	CASSPGAAYYTF	TGTGCCAGCTCACCGGGAGCCGCCTACTACACCTTC
.	.	TRBV7-9	TRBJ2-7	CASSQQAGTYYEQYF	TGTGCCAGCAGCCAACAAGCAGGGACCTACTACGAGCAGTACTTC
.	.	TRBV5-1	TRBJ2-1	CASSTQRGYNEQFF	TGCGCCAGCAGTACCCAGCGAGGTTACAATGAGCAGTTCTTC
.	.	TRBV6-6	TRBJ2-7	CASSYSVSYEQYF	TGTGCCAGCAGTTACTCGGTGTCCTACGAGCAGTACTTC
.	.	TRBV7-3	TRBJ2-5	CASSLGRAETQYF	TGTGCCAGCAGCTTAGGCAGGGCAGAGACCCAGTACTTC
.	.	TRBV5-1	TRBJ2-7	CASSLGWGPTLEQYF	TGCGCCAGCAGCTTGGGTTGGGGGCCTACTCTCGAGCAGTACTTC
.	.	TRBV14	TRBJ2-7	CASSQAGSGWQYF	TGTGCCAGCAGCCAAGCAGGCAGCGGTTGGCAGTACTTC
.	.	TRBV6-5	TRBJ2-1	CASSSAGRREFF	TGTGCCAGCAGTTCCGCGGGGCGGCGGGAGTTCTTC
.	.	TRBV11-3	TRBJ2-1	CASSLVPRDEQFF	TGTGCCAGCAGCTTGGTCCCGAGGGATGAGCAGTTCTTC
.	.	TRBV29-1	TRBJ1-2	CSVERTGNYGYTF	TGCAGCGTTGAACGGACGGGGAACTATGGCTACACCTTC